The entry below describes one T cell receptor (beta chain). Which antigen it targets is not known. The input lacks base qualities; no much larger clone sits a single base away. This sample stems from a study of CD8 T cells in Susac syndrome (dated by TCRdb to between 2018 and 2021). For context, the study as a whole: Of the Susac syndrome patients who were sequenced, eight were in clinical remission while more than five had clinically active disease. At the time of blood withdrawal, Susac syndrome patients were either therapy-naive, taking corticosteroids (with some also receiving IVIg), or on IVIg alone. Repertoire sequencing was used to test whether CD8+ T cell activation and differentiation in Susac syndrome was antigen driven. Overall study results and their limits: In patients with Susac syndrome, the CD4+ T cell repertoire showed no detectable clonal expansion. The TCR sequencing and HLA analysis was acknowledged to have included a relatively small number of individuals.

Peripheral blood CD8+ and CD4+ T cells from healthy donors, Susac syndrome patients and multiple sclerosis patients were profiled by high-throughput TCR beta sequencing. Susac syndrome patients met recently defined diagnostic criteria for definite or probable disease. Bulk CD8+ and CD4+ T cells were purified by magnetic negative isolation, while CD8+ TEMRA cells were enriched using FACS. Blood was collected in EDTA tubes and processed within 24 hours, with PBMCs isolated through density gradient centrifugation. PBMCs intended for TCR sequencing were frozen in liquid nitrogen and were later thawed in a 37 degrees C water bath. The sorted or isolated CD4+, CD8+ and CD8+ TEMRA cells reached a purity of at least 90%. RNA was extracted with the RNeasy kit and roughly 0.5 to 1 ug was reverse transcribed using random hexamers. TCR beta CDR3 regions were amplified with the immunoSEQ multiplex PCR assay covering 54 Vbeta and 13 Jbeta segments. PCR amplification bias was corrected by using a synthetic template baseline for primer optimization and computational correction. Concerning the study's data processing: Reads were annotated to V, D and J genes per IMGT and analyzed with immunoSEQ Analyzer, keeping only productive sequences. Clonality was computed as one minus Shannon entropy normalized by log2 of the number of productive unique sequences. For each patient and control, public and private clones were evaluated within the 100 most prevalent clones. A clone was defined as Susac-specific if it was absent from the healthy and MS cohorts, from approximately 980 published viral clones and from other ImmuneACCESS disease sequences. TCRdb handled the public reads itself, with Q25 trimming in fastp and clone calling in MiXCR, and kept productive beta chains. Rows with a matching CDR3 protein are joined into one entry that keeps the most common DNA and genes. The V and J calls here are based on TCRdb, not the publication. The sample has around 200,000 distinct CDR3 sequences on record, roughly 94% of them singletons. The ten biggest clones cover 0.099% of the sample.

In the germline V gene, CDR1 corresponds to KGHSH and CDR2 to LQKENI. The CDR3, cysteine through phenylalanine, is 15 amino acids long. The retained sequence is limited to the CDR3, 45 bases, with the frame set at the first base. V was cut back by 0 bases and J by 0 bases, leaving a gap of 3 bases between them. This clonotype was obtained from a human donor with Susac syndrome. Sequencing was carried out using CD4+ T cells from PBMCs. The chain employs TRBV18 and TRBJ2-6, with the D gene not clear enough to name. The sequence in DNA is TGTGCCAGCTCACCACCTGCCTCTGGGGCCAACGTCCTGACTTTC. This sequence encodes CASSPPASGANVLTF.